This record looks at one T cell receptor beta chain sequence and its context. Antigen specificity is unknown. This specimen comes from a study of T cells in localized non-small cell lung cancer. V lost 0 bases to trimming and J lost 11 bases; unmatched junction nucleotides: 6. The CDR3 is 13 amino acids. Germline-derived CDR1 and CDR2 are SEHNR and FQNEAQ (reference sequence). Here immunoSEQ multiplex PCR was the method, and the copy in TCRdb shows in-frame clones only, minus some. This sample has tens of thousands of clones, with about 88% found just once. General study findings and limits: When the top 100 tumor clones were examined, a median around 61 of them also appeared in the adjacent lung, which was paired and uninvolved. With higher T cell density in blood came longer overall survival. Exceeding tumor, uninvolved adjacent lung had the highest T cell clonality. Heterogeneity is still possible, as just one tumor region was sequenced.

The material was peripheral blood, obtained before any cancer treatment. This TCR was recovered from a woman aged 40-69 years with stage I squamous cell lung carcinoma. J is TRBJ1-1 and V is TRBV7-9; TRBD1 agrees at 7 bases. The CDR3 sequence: CASSLATGQEAFF. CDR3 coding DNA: TGTGCCAGCAGCTTAGCGACAGGGCAAGAGGCTTTCTTT.